Listed below are T cell receptor beta chains from one sample, sequenced in a study of T-cell memory formation after mild COVID-19. In TCRdb, the 5' RACE reads were re-called with MiXCR into one record per CDR3 protein. The table shows 400,000 to 500,000 distinct CDR3 sequences, with 18% occurring only once. Sequenced: PBMCs or a T cell subset sorted from them (not recorded which). These receptors originate from a man between 18 and 35 years old who had mild COVID-19 (a few samples of this study predate the infection). Cell type and time point are not known. Each CDR3 is given with its conserved first and last residue. A D gene is named only where the DNA matches it firmly. A row's size may be missing; if present it is once, few, many or a size class.

>TRBJ1-2|TRBV28|NA|NA
CASSLTVSLKGYTF
TGTGCCAGCAGTTTAACGGTTTCCCTTAAGGGCTACACCTTC
>TRBJ2-7|TRBV20-1|NA|NA
CSLLGGEYYEQYF
TGCAGTCTGCTTGGGGGCGAGTACTACGAGCAGTACTTC
>TRBJ2-3|TRBV7-9|many|TRBD2
CASSPSGGSTDTQYF
TGTGCCAGCTCGCCTAGCGGGGGAAGCACAGATACGCAGTATTTT
>TRBJ1-1|TRBV7-2|NA|NA
CASSPPPGEAFF
TGTGCCAGCAGCCCGCCCCCCGGGGAAGCTTTCTTT
>TRBJ2-1|TRBV19|NA|TRBD2
CASSSSGGITYNEQFF
TGTGCCAGTAGTAGTAGCGGGGGGATTACCTACAATGAGCAGTTCTTC
>TRBJ2-2|TRBV20-1|NA|NA
CSALLRGGLFF
TGCAGTGCTCTTCTGAGGGGTGGGCTGTTTTTT
>TRBJ2-3|TRBV6-6|NA|NA
CASTGATDTQYF
TGTGCCAGCACTGGGGCAACAGATACGCAGTATTTT
>TRBJ1-1|TRBV4-1|NA|TRBD1
CASSQDRGRRYTEAFF
TGCGCCAGCAGCCAAGACAGGGGGCGTCGATATACTGAAGCTTTCTTT
>TRBJ2-5|TRBV15|NA|TRBD1
CATSSGQGVWETQYF
TGTGCCACCAGCAGTGGACAGGGGGTTTGGGAGACCCAGTACTTC
>TRBJ1-2|TRBV29-1|NA|NA
CSVDPGSYGYTF
TGCAGCGTTGACCCCGGGTCCTATGGCTACACCTTC
>TRBJ2-7|TRBV7-9|few|NA
CASSLAHQQYF
TGTGCCAGCAGCTTAGCCCACCAGCAGTACTTC
>TRBJ2-3|TRBV5-1|NA|NA
CASSPLGGGSTDTQYF
TGCGCCAGCAGCCCCCTAGGTGGGGGGAGCACAGATACGCAGTATTTT
>TRBJ2-1|TRBV7-2|NA|TRBD1
CASGRTGTYNEQFF
TGTGCCAGCGGTAGGACAGGGACCTACAATGAGCAGTTCTTC
>TRBJ1-1|TRBV2|NA|NA
CAIPGRRTDTEAFF
TGTGCCATCCCGGGACGCCGAACGGACACTGAAGCTTTCTTT
>TRBJ1-3|TRBV20-1|NA|NA
CSAAAGGWANTIYF
TGCAGTGCGGCCGCGGGCGGTTGGGCAAACACCATATATTTT
>TRBJ2-6|TRBV10-2|few|TRBD1
CASRSESSQGASGANVLTF
TGCGCCAGCCGTTCTGAGTCGTCACAGGGGGCCTCTGGGGCCAACGTCCTGACTTTC
>TRBJ2-1|TRBV4-1|few|NA
CASSLRLRDGNEQFF
TGCGCCAGCAGCCTCCGTCTTCGGGACGGCAATGAGCAGTTCTTC
>TRBJ1-1|TRBV7-8|few|NA
CASSSPGFGTEAFF
TGTGCCAGCAGCTCTCCAGGGTTCGGCACTGAAGCTTTCTTT
>TRBJ2-2|TRBV30|few|TRBD2
CAWDAGAGGYTGELFF
TGTGCCTGGGACGCAGGAGCGGGGGGTTACACCGGGGAGCTGTTTTTT
>TRBJ1-1|TRBV6-5|NA|NA
CASSYRDQMAAFF
TGTGCCAGCAGTTATCGAGACCAAATGGCTGCTTTCTTT
>TRBJ1-2|TRBV27|few|NA
CASSLGRGHGYTF
TGTGCCAGCAGTTTGGGTAGGGGTCATGGCTACACCTTC
>TRBJ2-1|TRBV2|NA|NA
CASSVRDSPFF
TGTGCCAGCAGTGTAAGAGACTCCCCGTTCTTC
>TRBJ1-4|TRBV6-5|many|NA
CASSYSIGEKLFF
TGTGCCAGCAGTTACTCGATCGGAGAAAAACTGTTTTTT
>TRBJ2-5|TRBV10-3|few|TRBD1
CAISRTGGLETQYF
TGTGCCATCAGCAGGACAGGGGGCTTGGAGACCCAGTACTTC
>TRBJ1-1|TRBV28|few|TRBD1
CASSSGGQGAFGNTEAFF
TGTGCCAGCAGTTCGGGGGGACAGGGGGCTTTCGGGAACACTGAAGCTTTCTTT
>TRBJ1-2|TRBV7-2|many|NA
CASSPTPQDGYTF
TGTGCCAGCAGCCCTACCCCCCAGGATGGCTACACCTTC
>TRBJ2-2|TRBV3-1|few|TRBD2
CASSQRGGNGELFF
TGTGCCAGCAGCCAACGGGGAGGGAACGGGGAGCTGTTTTTT
>TRBJ2-7|TRBV6-5|few|NA
CASSTGHSYEQYF
TGTGCCAGCAGTACTGGCCACTCCTACGAGCAGTACTTC
>TRBJ2-1|TRBV7-2|many|NA
CASSLVSLSSRNEQFF
TGTGCCAGCAGCCTCGTTAGCTTGAGTTCCCGCAATGAGCAGTTCTTC
>TRBJ1-1|TRBV28|NA|NA
CASSYDRKAFF
TGTGCCAGCAGTTATGACAGGAAAGCTTTCTTT
>TRBJ2-3|TRBV9|few|TRBD2
CASSVLTSGGTDTQYF
TGTGCCAGCAGCGTCCTGACTAGCGGGGGGACAGATACGCAGTATTTT
>TRBJ1-1|TRBV29-1|few|NA
CSGGNAEAFF
TGCAGCGGAGGGAATGCTGAAGCTTTCTTT
>TRBJ1-5|TRBV20-1|NA|NA
CSARSDRNQPQHF
TGCAGTGCTAGATCTGACAGGAATCAGCCCCAGCATTTT
>TRBJ1-5|TRBV2|NA|NA
CASSDRPGSQPQHF
TGTGCCAGCAGTGACCGACCGGGAAGTCAGCCCCAGCATTTT
>TRBJ2-3|TRBV5-6|few|NA
CASSWGPTSTDTQYF
TGTGCCAGCAGCTGGGGACCGACTAGCACAGATACGCAGTATTTT
>TRBJ2-3|TRBV10-1|few|NA
CASSRDPFTDTQYF
TGCGCCAGCAGTCGGGACCCCTTCACAGATACGCAGTATTTT
>TRBJ1-5|TRBV24-1|NA|NA
CATGGAVDQPQHF
TGTGCCACCGGAGGTGCGGTGGATCAGCCCCAGCATTTT
>TRBJ1-2|TRBV28|many|TRBD1
CASSSGTGVRDGYTF
TGTGCCAGCAGCTCCGGGACAGGGGTGAGGGATGGCTACACCTTC
>TRBJ2-7|TRBV28|NA|TRBD1
CASSWDRRYEQYF
TGTGCCAGCAGTTGGGACAGGAGGTACGAGCAGTACTTC
>TRBJ1-2|TRBV10-2|NA|NA
CASSESSRNYGYTF
TGCGCCAGCAGTGAGTCGAGCAGGAACTATGGCTACACCTTC
>TRBJ2-5|TRBV18|few|NA
CASSPVWGRETQYF
TGTGCCAGCTCCCCGGTCTGGGGCCGGGAGACCCAGTACTTC
>TRBJ1-3|TRBV4-1|NA|NA
CASSQEGGNTIYF
TGCGCCAGCAGCCAAGAGGGGGGAAACACCATATATTTT
>TRBJ1-1|TRBV6-5|NA|NA
CASSPWGSTEAFF
TGTGCCAGCAGTCCTTGGGGATCCACTGAAGCTTTCTTT
>TRBJ2-5|TRBV12-3/TRBV12-4|few|TRBD2
CASGPSSGEEETQYF
TGTGCCAGCGGCCCCTCCAGCGGGGAAGAAGAGACCCAGTACTTC
>TRBJ2-7|TRBV25-1|once|TRBD2
CASSKLAGDSEQYF
TGTGCCAGCAGCAAACTAGCGGGGGATTCGGAGCAGTACTTC
>TRBJ2-7|TRBV25-1|NA|TRBD1
CASGPLGQGIEQYF
TGTGCCAGCGGTCCTTTGGGACAGGGAATCGAGCAGTACTTC
>TRBJ2-5|TRBV10-3|NA|NA
CAIGRADETQYF
TGTGCCATCGGCAGGGCGGATGAGACCCAGTACTTC
>TRBJ2-3|TRBV6-6|NA|NA
CASSPWTGTDTQYF
TGTGCCAGCAGTCCTTGGACAGGCACAGATACGCAGTATTTT
>TRBJ1-2|TRBV6-5|few|NA
CASSYQPLGMVAPYGYTF
TGTGCCAGCAGTTACCAGCCGTTAGGCATGGTGGCTCCCTATGGCTACACCTTC
>TRBJ2-5|TRBV9|few|NA
CASSVDGNFYQETQYF
TGTGCCAGCAGCGTAGATGGGAATTTTTACCAAGAGACCCAGTACTTC
>TRBJ2-7|TRBV20-1|NA|TRBD2
CSAGLAGGRYEQYF
TGCAGTGCCGGACTAGCGGGGGGTAGGTACGAGCAGTACTTC
>TRBJ2-3|TRBV5-1|few|NA
CASSPEAGLTDRLDTQYF
TGCGCCAGCAGCCCCGAAGCGGGCCTCACCGACCGTCTGGATACGCAGTATTTT
>TRBJ1-2|TRBV7-2|NA|NA
CASGSQGKAGYGYTF
TGTGCCAGCGGCTCCCAGGGGAAGGCGGGCTATGGCTACACCTTC
>TRBJ2-4|TRBV12-3/TRBV12-4|many|TRBD1
CASSRDSTLQYF
TGTGCCAGCAGCCGGGACAGTACCCTTCAGTACTTC
>TRBJ2-2|TRBV7-9|few|NA
CASSLSIGIGNTGELFF
TGTGCCAGCAGCTTAAGTATCGGGATCGGGAACACCGGGGAGCTGTTTTTT
>TRBJ1-2|TRBV20-1|NA|NA
CSARAPAGADGYTF
TGCAGTGCTAGGGCCCCTGCAGGGGCGGACGGCTACACCTTC
>TRBJ2-5|TRBV5-1|NA|NA
CASSGGASQETQYF
TGCGCCAGCAGCGGGGGGGCGAGTCAAGAGACCCAGTACTTC